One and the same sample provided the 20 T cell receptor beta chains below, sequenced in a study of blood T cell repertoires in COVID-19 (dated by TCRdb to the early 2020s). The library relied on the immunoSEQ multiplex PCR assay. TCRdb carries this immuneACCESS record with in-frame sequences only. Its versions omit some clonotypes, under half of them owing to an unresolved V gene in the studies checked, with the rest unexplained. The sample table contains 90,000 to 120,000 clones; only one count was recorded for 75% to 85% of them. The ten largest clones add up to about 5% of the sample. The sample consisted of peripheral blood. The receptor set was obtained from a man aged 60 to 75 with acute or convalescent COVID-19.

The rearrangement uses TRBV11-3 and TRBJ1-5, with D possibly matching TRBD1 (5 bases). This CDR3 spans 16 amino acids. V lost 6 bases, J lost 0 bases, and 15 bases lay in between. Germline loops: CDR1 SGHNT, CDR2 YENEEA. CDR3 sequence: CASSRGGDPSNQPQHF. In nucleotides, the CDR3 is TGTGCCAGCAGTCGGGGAGGGGACCCTAGCAATCAGCCCCAGCATTTT. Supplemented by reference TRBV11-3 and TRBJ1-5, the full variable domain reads EAGVVQSPRYKIIEKKQPVAFWCNPISGHNTLYWYLQNLGQGPELLIRYENEEAVDDSQLPKDRFSAERLKGVDSTLKIQPAELGDSAVYLCASSRGGDPSNQPQHFGDGTRLSIL.

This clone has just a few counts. The CDR3 region has the DNA TGTGCCAGCAGACCAGGGAGGGCTGGAAACACCATATATTTT. This codes for CASRPGRAGNTIYF. The chain recombines TRBV28 with TRBJ1-3, with D maybe TRBD1 (5 bases). This CDR3 region has 14 residues. The ends were cut back, 6 bases at V and 2 bases at J, with 11 bases in the middle. In germline, CDR1 is MDHEN, CDR2 SYDVKM.

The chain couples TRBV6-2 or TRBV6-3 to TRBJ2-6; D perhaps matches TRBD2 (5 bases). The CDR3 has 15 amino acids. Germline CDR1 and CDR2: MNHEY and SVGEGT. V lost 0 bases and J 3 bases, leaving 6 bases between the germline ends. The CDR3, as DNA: TGTGCCAGCAGTTACTCAACTAGTGGGGCCAACGTCCTGACTTTC. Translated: CASSYSTSGANVLTF.

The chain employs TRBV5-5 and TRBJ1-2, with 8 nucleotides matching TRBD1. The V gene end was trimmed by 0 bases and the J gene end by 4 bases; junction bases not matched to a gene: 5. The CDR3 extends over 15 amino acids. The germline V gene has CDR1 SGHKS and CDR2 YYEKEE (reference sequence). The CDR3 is CASSLVAGGSYGYTF. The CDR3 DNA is TGTGCCAGCAGCTTGGTGGCAGGGGGCTCCTATGGCTACACCTTC.

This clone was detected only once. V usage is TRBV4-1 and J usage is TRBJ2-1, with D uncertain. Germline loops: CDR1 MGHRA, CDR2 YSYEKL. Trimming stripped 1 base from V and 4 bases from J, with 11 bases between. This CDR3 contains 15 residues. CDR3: CASSQGFQAYNEQFF. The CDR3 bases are TGCGCCAGCAGCCAAGGTTTTCAGGCTTACAATGAGCAGTTCTTC.

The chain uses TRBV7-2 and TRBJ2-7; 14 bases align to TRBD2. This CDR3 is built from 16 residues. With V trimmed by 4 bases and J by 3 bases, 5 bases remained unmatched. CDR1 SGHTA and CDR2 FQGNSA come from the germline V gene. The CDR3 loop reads CASSYSGTSGSYEQYF. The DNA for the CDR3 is TGTGCCAGCAGCTATTCCGGGACTAGCGGGAGCTACGAGCAGTACTTC.

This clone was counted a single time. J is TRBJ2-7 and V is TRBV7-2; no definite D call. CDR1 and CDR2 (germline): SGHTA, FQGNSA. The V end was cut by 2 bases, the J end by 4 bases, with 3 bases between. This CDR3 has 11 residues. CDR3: CASSLRYEQYF. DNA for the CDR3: TGTGCCAGCAGCTTACGTTACGAGCAGTACTTC.

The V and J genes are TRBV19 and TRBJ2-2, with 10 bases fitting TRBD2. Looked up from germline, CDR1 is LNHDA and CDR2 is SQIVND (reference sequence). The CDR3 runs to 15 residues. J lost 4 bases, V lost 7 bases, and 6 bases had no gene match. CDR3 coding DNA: TGTGCCAGTACAGGACTAGCGGATTTCACCGGGGAGCTGTTTTTT. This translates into CASTGLADFTGELFF.

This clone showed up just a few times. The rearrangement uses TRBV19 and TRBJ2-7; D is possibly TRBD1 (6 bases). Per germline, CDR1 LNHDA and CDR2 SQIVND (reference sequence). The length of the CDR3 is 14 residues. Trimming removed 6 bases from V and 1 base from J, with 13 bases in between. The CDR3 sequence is CASRPGTTSYEQYF. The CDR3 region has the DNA TGTGCCAGTAGACCCGGGACAACGTCCTACGAGCAGTACTTC.

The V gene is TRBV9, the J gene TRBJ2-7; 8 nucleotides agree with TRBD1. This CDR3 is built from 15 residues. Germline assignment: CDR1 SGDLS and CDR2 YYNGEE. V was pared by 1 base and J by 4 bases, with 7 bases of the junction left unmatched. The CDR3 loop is CASSVQLDRGYEQYF. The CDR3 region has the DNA TGTGCCAGCAGCGTACAACTCGACAGGGGATACGAGCAGTACTTC.

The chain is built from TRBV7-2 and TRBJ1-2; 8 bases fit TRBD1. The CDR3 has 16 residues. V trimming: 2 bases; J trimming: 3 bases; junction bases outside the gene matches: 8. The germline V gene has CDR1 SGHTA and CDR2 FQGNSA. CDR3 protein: CASSLIGRGQDYGYTF. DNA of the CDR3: TGTGCCAGCAGCTTAATAGGCCGGGGACAGGACTATGGCTACACCTTC.

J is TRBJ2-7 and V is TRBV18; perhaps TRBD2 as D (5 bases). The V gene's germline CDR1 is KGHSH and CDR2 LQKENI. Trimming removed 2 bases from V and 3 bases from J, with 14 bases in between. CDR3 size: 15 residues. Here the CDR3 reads CASSPTRGTGYEQYF. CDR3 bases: TGTGCCAGCTCACCAACACGGGGTACCGGCTACGAGCAGTACTTC.

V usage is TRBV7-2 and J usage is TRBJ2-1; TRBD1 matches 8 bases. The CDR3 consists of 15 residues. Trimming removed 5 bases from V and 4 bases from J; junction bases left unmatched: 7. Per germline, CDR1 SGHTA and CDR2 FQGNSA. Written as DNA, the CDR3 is TGTGCCAGCAGCCCGACAGGGGCCACATACAATGAGCAGTTCTTC. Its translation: CASSPTGATYNEQFF.

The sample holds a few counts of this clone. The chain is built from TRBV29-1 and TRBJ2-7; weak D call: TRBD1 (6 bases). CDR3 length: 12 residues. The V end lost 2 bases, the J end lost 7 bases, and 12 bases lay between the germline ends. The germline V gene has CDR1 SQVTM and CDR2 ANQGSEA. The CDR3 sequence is CSVEKTGKEQYF. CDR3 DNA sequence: TGCAGCGTTGAAAAAACAGGGAAAGAGCAGTACTTC.

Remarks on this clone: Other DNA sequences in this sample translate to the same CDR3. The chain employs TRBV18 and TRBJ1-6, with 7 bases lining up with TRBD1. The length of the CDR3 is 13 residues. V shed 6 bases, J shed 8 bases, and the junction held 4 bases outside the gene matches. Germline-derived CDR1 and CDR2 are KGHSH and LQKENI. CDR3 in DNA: TGTGCCAGCTCCCCTGGACAGGATTCACCCCTCCACTTT. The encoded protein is CASSPGQDSPLHF.

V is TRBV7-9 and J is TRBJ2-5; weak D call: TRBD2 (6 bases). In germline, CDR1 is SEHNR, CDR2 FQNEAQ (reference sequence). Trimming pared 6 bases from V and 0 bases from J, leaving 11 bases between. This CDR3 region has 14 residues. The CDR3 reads CASSLSGYQETQYF. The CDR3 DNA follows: TGTGCCAGCAGTCTCAGCGGGTACCAAGAGACCCAGTACTTC.

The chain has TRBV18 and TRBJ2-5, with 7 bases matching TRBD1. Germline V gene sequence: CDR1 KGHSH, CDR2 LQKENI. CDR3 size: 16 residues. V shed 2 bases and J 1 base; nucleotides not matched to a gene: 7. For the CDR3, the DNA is TGTGCCAGCTCACCAGTAAGGAACAGGGGCCAAGAGACCCAGTACTTC. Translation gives CASSPVRNRGQETQYF.

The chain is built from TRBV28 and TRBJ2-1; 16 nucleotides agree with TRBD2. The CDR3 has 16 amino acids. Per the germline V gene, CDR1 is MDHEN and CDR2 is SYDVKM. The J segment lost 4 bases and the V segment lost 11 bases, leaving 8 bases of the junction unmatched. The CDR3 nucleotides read TGTGCCTGTTACCCGGGACTAGCGGGAGGGTACAATGAGCAGTTCTTC. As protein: CACYPGLAGGYNEQFF.

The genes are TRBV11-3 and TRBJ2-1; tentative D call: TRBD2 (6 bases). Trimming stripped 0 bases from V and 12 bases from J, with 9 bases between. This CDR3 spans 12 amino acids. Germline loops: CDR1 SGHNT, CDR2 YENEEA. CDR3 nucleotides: TGTGCCAGCAGCTTAGAAGCGGGCCCGCAGTTCTTC. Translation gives CASSLEAGPQFF.

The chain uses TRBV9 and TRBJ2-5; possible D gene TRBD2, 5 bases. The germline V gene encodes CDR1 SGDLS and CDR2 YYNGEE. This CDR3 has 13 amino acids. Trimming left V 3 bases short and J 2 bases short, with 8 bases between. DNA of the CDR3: TGTGCCAGCAGCGCCAGCGGACAAGAGACCCAGTACTTC. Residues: CASSASGQETQYF.